The 32 T cell receptor beta chains below were found in one sample sequenced in a study of shared clonotypes between healthy human individuals. Assay: immunoSEQ multiplex PCR; the TCRdb copy retains only in-frame clones and omits some. Of about 1 million clones in the sample, approximately 76% were seen once. Sequencing was carried out using memory CD4+ T cells sorted from blood. Documented subset: CD45RA-negative fraction. The receptors shown here come from a man younger than 35 in good health.

This clone appeared once. The chain couples TRBV6-1 to TRBJ2-7; TRBD2 matches 11 bases. There are 14 residues in the CDR3. From germline, CDR1 is MNHNS and CDR2 SASEGT. Trimming at V came to 10 bases and at J to 3 bases, leaving 8 bases not matched to a gene. CDR3: CATSIGTSGYEQYF. The CDR3 DNA reads TGTGCCACATCTATCGGGACTAGCGGCTACGAGCAGTACTTC.

V gene TRBV5-1 combines with J gene TRBJ1-6; no firm D call. V was cut by 1 base and J by 9 bases, with 11 bases left in between. The CDR3 totals 14 residues. Germline V gene sequence: CDR1 SGHRS, CDR2 YFSETQ. CDR3 sequence: CASSLNTGGSPLHF. CDR3 bases: TGCGCCAGCAGCTTGAATACGGGCGGTTCACCCCTCCACTTT.

The V gene is TRBV11-2, the J gene TRBJ1-3; a possible D gene is TRBD1 (5 bases). Germline assignment: CDR1 SGHAT and CDR2 FQNNGV. With 6 bases removed from V and 4 bases from J, the gap between germline ends came to 19 bases. This CDR3 has 16 residues. The CDR3 coding sequence is TGTGCCAGCAGGAAGGGGACGACGGTATTGGGAAACACCATATATTTT. This translates into CASRKGTTVLGNTIYF.

Only a few counts were recorded for this clone. The CDR3 spells CASSQGVSQVLASYNEQFF. CDR3 sequence (DNA): TGCGCCAGCAGCCAAGGGGTGAGTCAGGTCCTAGCTTCCTACAATGAGCAGTTCTTC. The chain has TRBV4-1 and TRBJ2-1; D may be TRBD2 (5 bases). This CDR3 has 19 amino acids. Germline values: CDR1 MGHRA, CDR2 YSYEKL. V lost 1 base to trimming and J lost 1 base, with 20 bases between them.

The gene calls are TRBV14 and TRBJ2-5; tentatively, D is TRBD2 (5 bases). This CDR3 spans 14 amino acids. Trimming removed 0 bases from V and 5 bases from J, with 10 bases in between. Germline V gene sequence: CDR1 SGHDN, CDR2 FVKESK. CDR3 coding DNA: TGTGCCAGCAGCCAAGATAGCGCCTATGAGACCCAGTACTTC. Residues: CASSQDSAYETQYF.

The chain is built from TRBV2 and TRBJ1-4; no definite D call. Per the germline V gene, CDR1 is SNHLY and CDR2 is FYNNEI. V was clipped by 6 bases and J by 4 bases, with 15 bases between them. This CDR3 is 15 amino acids long. The DNA for the CDR3 is TGTGCCAGCAGCGCAGTTACGGGGATTAATGAAAAACTGTTTTTT. Encoded protein: CASSAVTGINEKLFF.

This clone has more than one count but fewer than ten. V is TRBV4-3 and J is TRBJ2-5; 11 bases are shared with TRBD2. V dropped 2 bases and J dropped 4; count of bases not matched to a gene: 3. Germline CDR1 and CDR2: LGHNA and YSLEER. The length of the CDR3 is 15 residues. CDR3 in DNA: TGCGCCAGCAGCCAACATAGCGGGAGGGGAGAGACCCAGTACTTC. Translation gives CASSQHSGRGETQYF.

The chain has TRBV9 and TRBJ2-5; D might be TRBD1 (5 bases). This CDR3 has 14 residues. Germline V gives CDR1 SGDLS, CDR2 YYNGEE. Trimming removed 4 bases at V and 2 bases at J, with 12 bases between. The CDR3 loop reads CASSPRQPQETQYF. The CDR3 DNA follows: TGTGCCAGCAGCCCCCGACAGCCTCAAGAGACCCAGTACTTC.

This chain uses TRBV10-3 with TRBJ1-6, with D possibly matching TRBD1 (6 bases). The CDR3 spans 17 residues. Per the germline V gene, CDR1 is ENHRY and CDR2 is SYGVKD. V was clipped by 3 bases and J by 3 bases, with 15 bases between them. The CDR3 DNA reads as TGTGCCATCAGTGACGCCCGAGGGGGGAGCTATAATTCACCCCTCCACTTT. It specifies CAISDARGGSYNSPLHF.

CDR3 DNA: TGTGCCAGTAGTATAGATCCGTCCGCGGGGCCCCAGCATTTT. Its translation: CASSIDPSAGPQHF. The chain combines TRBV19 with TRBJ1-5; D is unresolved. This CDR3 region has 14 residues. From germline, CDR1 is LNHDA and CDR2 SQIVND (reference sequence). Trimming took off 0 bases at V and 9 bases at J, with 12 bases between the two ends.

The gene calls are TRBV29-1 and TRBJ1-1; D might be TRBD1 (5 bases). The CDR3 extends over 13 amino acids. Germline lookup yields CDR1 SQVTM and CDR2 ANQGSEA. Between the trimmed V and J ends, which lost 7 bases and 1 base, there was a span of 13 bases. This CDR3 reads CSAHGGANTEAFF. The CDR3 DNA follows: TGCAGCGCCCACGGGGGAGCGAACACTGAAGCTTTCTTT.

The rearrangement links TRBV5-1 to TRBJ2-7; 7 bases fit TRBD2. Per germline, CDR1 SGHRS and CDR2 YFSETQ. The CDR3 is made up of 15 amino acids. Trimming cost V 0 bases and J 5 bases; bases outside gene matches: 8. DNA of the CDR3: TGCGCCAGCAGCTTGGAGGCAGCGGGGTGGAACGAGCAGTACTTC. Translation: CASSLEAAGWNEQYF.

This clone was counted ten times or more. This chain joins TRBV9 and TRBJ2-2, with D maybe TRBD2 (7 bases). This CDR3 has 16 amino acids. Trimming removed 4 bases at V and 6 bases at J, with 19 bases between. Per germline, CDR1 SGDLS and CDR2 YYNGEE. CDR3 sequence reads: CASSPWWGGDPGELFF. The CDR3 DNA sequence: TGTGCCAGCAGCCCCTGGTGGGGGGGCGACCCCGGGGAGCTGTTTTTT. Drawing the rest from reference TRBV9 and TRBJ2-2, the complete variable domain is DSGVTQTPKHLITATGQRVTLRCSPRSGDLSVYWYQQSLDQGLQFLIQYYNGEERAKGNILERFSAQQFPDLHSELNLSSLELGDSALYFCASSPWWGGDPGELFFGEGSRLTVL.

The V and J genes are TRBV10-3 and TRBJ1-6; the D gene is possibly TRBD1 (6 bases). V was pared by 5 bases and J by 7 bases, with 12 bases between. The CDR3 extends over 14 amino acids. CDR1 and CDR2 (germline): ENHRY, SYGVKD. In DNA form, the CDR3 reads TGTGCCATCAGTTATGCAGGGGAGAATTCACCCCTCCACTTT. Translating it yields CAISYAGENSPLHF.

In this sample, this clone turned up a few times. The V call is TRBV7-9, the J call TRBJ1-1; the D is unclear. CDR1 and CDR2 from the germline V gene are SEHNR and FQNEAQ (reference sequence). The length of the CDR3 is 13 residues. V shed 3 bases and J shed 8 bases, with 13 bases lying between them. Here the CDR3 reads CASSLTQVGEAFF. DNA of the CDR3: TGTGCCAGCAGCTTGACCCAGGTTGGGGAAGCTTTCTTT.

CDR3 sequence reads: CASSFDSHNTGELFF. CDR3 sequence (DNA): TGTGCCAGCAGTTTCGACAGCCACAACACCGGGGAGCTGTTTTTT. J is TRBJ2-2 and V is TRBV5-6; tentatively, D is TRBD1 (5 bases). V lost 5 bases and J 2 bases, leaving 13 bases between the germline ends. This CDR3 is 15 amino acids long. Germline loops: CDR1 SGHDT, CDR2 YYEEEE. The entire variable domain, with the rest obtained from reference TRBV5-6 and TRBJ2-2, is as follows: DAGVTQSPTHLIKTRGQQVTLRCSPKSGHDTVSWYQQALGQGPQFIFQYYEEEERQRGNFPDRFSGHQFPNYSSELNVNALLLGDSALYLCASSFDSHNTGELFFGEGSRLTVL.

V and J are TRBV19 and TRBJ1-4, with 10 bases identical to TRBD1. This CDR3 region has 16 residues. Trimming took 4 bases from V and 5 from J; bases not matched to a gene: 7. Germline V gene data show CDR1 as LNHDA and CDR2 as SQIVND (reference sequence). CDR3 nucleotide sequence: TGTGCCAGTAGTACGGGACAGGGGTTCGGGAATGAAAAACTGTTTTTT. Translated: CASSTGQGFGNEKLFF.

The chain has TRBV11-2 and TRBJ2-7, with D perhaps matching TRBD2 (5 bases). Germline CDR1 SGHAT, CDR2 FQNNGV. The V gene lost 2 bases and the J gene lost 0 bases, with 8 bases spanning the gap. This CDR3 contains 14 residues. The CDR3 reads CASSLSSNSYEQYF. CDR3 DNA sequence: TGTGCCAGCAGCTTATCTAGCAACTCCTACGAGCAGTACTTC.

The rearrangement links TRBV9 to TRBJ2-7; TRBD1 aligns across 8 bases. The ends lost 2 bases at V and 1 base at J; junction bases unmatched: 5. There are 15 residues in the CDR3. CDR1 SGDLS and CDR2 YYNGEE come from the germline V gene. The CDR3 region has the DNA TGTGCCAGCAGCGTTACAGACAGGGGTTCCTACGAGCAGTACTTC. This codes for CASSVTDRGSYEQYF.

The chain combines TRBV5-1 with TRBJ2-1, with 8 bases that match TRBD2. The CDR3 runs to 15 residues. Trimming took 5 bases from V and 0 from J; bases not matched to a gene: 4. Germline V gene data show CDR1 as SGHRS and CDR2 as YFSETQ. The CDR3 here is CASRPTSGSYNEQFF. The CDR3 nucleotides are TGCGCCAGCAGACCAACTAGCGGCTCCTACAATGAGCAGTTCTTC. Full variable domain (outside the CDR3, taken from reference TRBV5-1 and TRBJ2-1): KAGVTQTPRYLIKTRGQQVTLSCSPISGHRSVSWYQQTPGQGLQFLFEYFSETQRNKGNFPGRFSGRQFSNSRSEMNVSTLELGDSALYLCASRPTSGSYNEQFFGPGTRLTVL.

The chain recombines TRBV10-3 with TRBJ1-5; D is possibly TRBD1 (6 bases). The V end lost 3 bases, the J end lost 1 base, and 7 bases lay between the germline ends. From germline, CDR1 is ENHRY and CDR2 SYGVKD. The CDR3 covers 14 residues. CDR3: CAISEGQSNQPQHF. The CDR3 DNA reads TGTGCCATCAGTGAAGGACAGAGCAATCAGCCCCAGCATTTT.

V usage is TRBV11-1 and J usage is TRBJ2-2; D is perhaps TRBD2 (5 bases). The V and J ends lost 4 bases and 6 bases respectively, with 9 bases between them. This CDR3 spans 13 amino acids. The germline V gene has CDR1 SGHAT and CDR2 FQDESV (reference sequence). The CDR3 loop is CASSSDFAGELFF. The CDR3 coding sequence is TGTGCCAGCAGCTCGGACTTCGCCGGGGAGCTGTTTTTT.

The V and J genes are TRBV4-3 and TRBJ2-4; maybe TRBD2 (5 bases). The CDR3 covers 20 residues. CDR1 and CDR2 (germline): LGHNA, YSLEER. V gave up 0 bases and J gave up 0 bases, with 21 bases separating them. This chain's CDR3 is CASSQEFSRVMALAKNIQYF. CDR3 sequence (DNA): TGCGCCAGCAGCCAAGAGTTCTCGCGGGTTATGGCGCTAGCCAAAAACATTCAGTACTTC.

This chain joins TRBV11-2 and TRBJ1-2, with 9 positions matching TRBD1. The CDR3 sequence is 13 residues long. Germline loops: CDR1 SGHAT, CDR2 FQNNGV. The junction had 4 bases not matched to a gene; V was cut back by 8 bases and J by 3 bases. In DNA form, the CDR3 reads TGTGCCAGCGGAGACAGGGGGGACTATGGCTACACCTTC. The encoded protein is CASGDRGDYGYTF.

This clone showed up just once. CDR3 loop: CASFQGPNNEQFF. Written as DNA, the CDR3 is TGTGCCAGTTTTCAGGGACCCAACAATGAGCAGTTCTTC. The chain links TRBV2 to TRBJ2-1; D might be TRBD1 or TRBD2, each matching 5 bases. Trimming left V 9 bases short and J 5 bases short, with 14 bases between. This CDR3 has 13 residues. The germline V gene has CDR1 SNHLY and CDR2 FYNNEI.

The chain is built from TRBV11-3 and TRBJ2-3, with unresolved D. Per the germline V gene, CDR1 is SGHNT and CDR2 is YENEEA. The CDR3 is 15 amino acids. The V gene lost 7 bases and the J gene lost 0 bases, with 14 bases spanning the gap. CDR3 sequence reads: CASTLGGMSTDTQYF. In DNA, the CDR3 is TGTGCCAGCACGCTAGGTGGGATGAGCACAGATACGCAGTATTTT.

The sample holds many counts of this clone. Other nucleotide sequences from this sample produce the same CDR3. V gene TRBV5-6 combines with J gene TRBJ2-2; TRBD1 aligns across 10 bases. V lost 2 bases, J lost 4 bases, and 2 bases stayed unmatched. Germline V lookup: CDR1 SGHDT, CDR2 YYEEEE. The CDR3 spans 15 residues. In nucleotides, the CDR3 is TGTGCCAGCAGCTTCCGGACAGGGGGCACCGGGGAGCTGTTTTTT. Translation gives CASSFRTGGTGELFF.

The rearrangement links TRBV2 to TRBJ1-1; D is uncertain. The CDR3 is 14 amino acids. V lost 6 bases and J lost 0, with 11 bases in between. Germline V gene sequence: CDR1 SNHLY, CDR2 FYNNEI. This CDR3 is CASRPATLNTEAFF. CDR3 sequence (DNA): TGTGCCAGCAGACCGGCAACCCTGAACACTGAAGCTTTCTTT.

There are a few counts of this clone. This sample also contains other DNA sequences that code for the same CDR3. The chain combines TRBV2 with TRBJ2-3; D gene uncertain. This CDR3 is built from 11 residues. Germline assignment: CDR1 SNHLY and CDR2 FYNNEI. V was cut by 3 bases and J by 3 bases, with 1 base left in between. The CDR3 nucleotides read TGTGCCAGCAGTGAGACAGATACGCAGTATTTT. This gives the protein CASSETDTQYF.

This clone came up a few times. This chain links TRBV19 with TRBJ1-1; a possible D gene is TRBD1 (5 bases). The CDR3 contains 14 residues. Per germline, CDR1 LNHDA and CDR2 SQIVND (reference sequence). Trimming left V 2 bases short and J 1 base short, with 8 bases between. The CDR3 loop is CASSISGTNTEAFF. CDR3 bases: TGTGCCAGTAGTATATCAGGGACGAACACTGAAGCTTTCTTT. The full variable domain, with the rest looked up from reference TRBV19 and TRBJ1-1, is DGGITQSPKYLFRKEGQNVTLSCEQNLNHDAMYWYRQDPGQGLRLIYYSQIVNDFQKGDIAEGYSVSREKKESFPLTVTSAQKNPTAFYLCASSISGTNTEAFFGQGTRLTVV.

The gene calls are TRBV29-1 and TRBJ2-7; TRBD1 agrees at 9 bases. V lost 4 bases and J lost 5; bases outside the gene matches: 15. The germline CDR1 and CDR2 sequences are SQVTM and ANQGSEA. CDR3 length: 16 residues. The CDR3: CSVAMVRGQGGDEQYF. CDR3 DNA sequence: TGCAGCGTTGCCATGGTAAGGGGACAGGGCGGCGACGAGCAGTACTTC.

There are a few counts of this clone. The V and J genes are TRBV5-4 and TRBJ2-1; TRBD2 matches at 11 bases. Trimming removed 2 bases from V and 0 bases from J; junction bases left unmatched: 4. This CDR3 has 17 residues. Germline lookup yields CDR1 SGHNT and CDR2 YYREEE (reference sequence). The CDR3 DNA reads as TGTGCCAGCAGCTTTAGCGGGGGGGGATTCTCCTACAATGAGCAGTTCTTC. Residues: CASSFSGGGFSYNEQFF.